The clone carrying this TCR beta chain was seen only a few times. Its cognate antigen is unknown. TCRdb re-analysed the 5' RACE reads in MiXCR, keeping a single row per CDR3 protein. The data hold approximately 300,000 distinct CDR3 sequences, with less than 25% observed a single time. This record belongs to a study of CD8 T cells in ankylosing spondylitis. Findings of the study overall: Ankylosing spondylitis blood appeared to be characterized by a TCR beta motif of eight or nine highly homologous variants.

The CDR3 has 15 amino acids. The V end lost 5 bases, the J end lost 0 bases, and 11 bases lay between the germline ends. The germline V gene encodes CDR1 SGHTA and CDR2 FQGNSA. J is TRBJ2-1 and V is TRBV7-2, with no clear D. The sequenced sample was blood, either unsorted or a sorted T cell fraction (not recorded which). The sequence came from a female donor with ankylosing spondylitis or in good health (not recorded which). The chain's CDR3 is CASSKASSSYNEQFF. In DNA form, the CDR3 reads TGTGCCAGCAGCAAGGCGTCGAGCTCCTACAATGAGCAGTTCTTC.